Listed below are T cell receptor beta chains from one sample, sequenced in a study of cytomegalovirus exposure and HLA in healthy donors. Generated by immunoSEQ multiplex PCR, the TCRdb table keeps only in-frame clones and is missing some. This table has roughly 300,000 clones, 86% appearing once. The sequenced sample was PBMCs. The receptors here all came from a woman aged 18-29 years in good health and CMV-seronegative. Each CDR3 is given with its conserved first and last residue. A D gene is named only where the DNA matches it firmly. Where a row states a size, it is once, few, many or the class of an expanded clone; other rows omit it.

d_gene	v_gene	abundance	j_gene	CDR3nt	CDR3aa
TRBD1	TRBV4-2	.	TRBJ2-3	TGTGCCAGCAGCCAAGTGAAAGGGGGCCCCAGCGTCAGACTGGCAGATACGCAGTATTTT	CASSQVKGGPSVRLADTQYF
TRBD1	TRBV19	.	TRBJ2-7	TGTGCCAGTAGTATAGGGGACAGCTTATACGAGCAGTACTTC	CASSIGDSLYEQYF
TRBD2	TRBV27	.	TRBJ2-5	TGTGCCAGCAGTCCCCTCCCGCCGGGACTAGCGGTAGAGACCCAGTACTTC	CASSPLPPGLAVETQYF
TRBD1	TRBV5-8	.	TRBJ1-5	TGTGCCAGCAGCTTTACAGGGGGTGGGCAGCCCCAGCATTTT	CASSFTGGGQPQHF
.	TRBV7-3	.	TRBJ2-2	TGTGCCAGCAGGACTAGGACGAACTCGAACACCGGGGAGCTGTTTTTT	CASRTRTNSNTGELFF
TRBD1	TRBV5-1	.	TRBJ2-2	TGCGCCAGCAGCTTGAACAGGGGGTACACCGGGGAGCTGTTTTTT	CASSLNRGYTGELFF
TRBD2	TRBV11-2	once	TRBJ2-7	TGTGCCAGCAGCTTAGCCCCGGGACTAGCGAACGAGCAGTACTTC	CASSLAPGLANEQYF
.	TRBV23-1	.	TRBJ2-6	TGCGCCAGCAGTCAATCGACTTTAACTCCTGGGGCCAACGTCCTGACTTTC	CASSQSTLTPGANVLTF
TRBD1	TRBV28	once	TRBJ1-5	TGTGCCAGCAGTTTCGCTCAGGGGGCACGCCAGCCCCAGCATTTT	CASSFAQGARQPQHF
.	TRBV27	many	TRBJ1-2	TGTGCCAGCAGTGCGACATCCGGACGGGGTCGGGGCTACACCTTC	CASSATSGRGRGYTF
.	TRBV7-8	.	TRBJ2-5	TGTGCCAGCAGCTTAATCGACCAAGAGACCCAGTACTTC	CASSLIDQETQYF
TRBD1	TRBV7-9	.	TRBJ2-7	TGTGCCAGCAGCGAACGGGACAGGGTCTACGAGCAGTACTTC	CASSERDRVYEQYF
.	TRBV6-5	.	TRBJ2-7	TGTGCCAGCAGTTACCGGAGCGATGCCTCCTACGAGCAGTACTTC	CASSYRSDASYEQYF
TRBD1	TRBV28	.	TRBJ2-7	TGTGCCAGCCATAGTCTCGGCACAGGGGGCGACGAGCAGTACTTC	CASHSLGTGGDEQYF
TRBD1	TRBV5-1	.	TRBJ1-2	TGCGCCAGCAGCTTGGGGGCAGGGGGACCCTATGGCTACACCTTC	CASSLGAGGPYGYTF
TRBD1	TRBV9	.	TRBJ2-1	TGTGCCAGCAGCGTCACGGACAGGCCCCGGGAGCAGTTCTTC	CASSVTDRPREQFF
TRBD2	TRBV9	.	TRBJ2-1	TGTGCCAGCAGTGCGGGGACTAGCGGATCCTACAATGAGCAGTTCTTC	CASSAGTSGSYNEQFF
.	TRBV28	.	TRBJ2-5	TGTGCCAGCAGCCCCGGGGGGCCCACCCAGTACTTC	CASSPGGPTQYF
.	TRBV5-6	.	TRBJ2-4	TGTGCCAGCAGCTTGGGACAGCCCCTAGCCAAAAACATTCAGTACTTC	CASSLGQPLAKNIQYF
TRBD2	TRBV10-3	.	TRBJ2-3	TGTGCCATCAGTGATTTGCGGGAGTCCCCAGATACGCAGTATTTT	CAISDLRESPDTQYF
.	TRBV6-5	.	TRBJ2-7	TGTGCCAGCAGTTACGCAGTGGGGAGCGGATATTACGAGCAGTACTTC	CASSYAVGSGYYEQYF
.	TRBV9	.	TRBJ2-1	TGTGCCAGCAGTACGGAGGCTCCCTCCTACAATGAGCAGTTCTTC	CASSTEAPSYNEQFF
.	TRBV6-5	.	TRBJ1-1	TGTGCCAGCAGTGAGCTGGACAGTAACACTGAAGCTTTCTTT	CASSELDSNTEAFF
TRBD1	TRBV7-9	.	TRBJ2-7	TGTGCCAGCAGCTTCTCAACCGGGACAGGGAGGTACGAGCAGTACTTC	CASSFSTGTGRYEQYF
TRBD2	TRBV4-3	few	TRBJ2-2	TGCGCCAGCAGCCAAGATCGCGGGAGTACGAACACCGGGGAGCTGTTTTTT	CASSQDRGSTNTGELFF
.	TRBV27	.	TRBJ1-2	TGTGCCAGCAGTTTCGTCGCGAACTATGGCTACACCTTC	CASSFVANYGYTF
TRBD1	TRBV5-1	.	TRBJ2-5	TGCGCCAGCAGCTCGGGACAGGGTGGAGAGACCCAGTACTTC	CASSSGQGGETQYF
.	TRBV7-2	.	TRBJ1-4	TGTGCCAGCAGCTTTTCCAGGGTTAACGAAAAACTGTTTTTT	CASSFSRVNEKLFF
TRBD1	TRBV15	.	TRBJ1-5	TGTGCCACCAGCAGAGATCAGGGGGCGGACAATCAGCCCCAGCATTTT	CATSRDQGADNQPQHF
TRBD2	TRBV7-9	.	TRBJ2-7	TGTGCCAGCAGCTTAATCCTAGCGGGCCGCTCCTACGAGCAGTACTTC	CASSLILAGRSYEQYF
TRBD1	TRBV19	.	TRBJ1-2	TGTGCCAGTACCACGGTAGGGGGCGCGAGGGGCTACACCTTC	CASTTVGGARGYTF
.	TRBV5-4	.	TRBJ1-3	TGTGCCAGCAGCTTGGGTCCAGGCTCTGGAAACACCATATATTTT	CASSLGPGSGNTIYF
TRBD2	TRBV5-1	.	TRBJ2-1	TGCGCCAGCAGCAAAACTAGCGGGGCTTACAATGAGCAGTTCTTC	CASSKTSGAYNEQFF
TRBD2	TRBV6-1	once	TRBJ2-3	TGTGCCAGCAGGGCGGGACTAGCGGCCACAGATACGCAGTATTTT	CASRAGLAATDTQYF